The TCR beta chain under discussion was sequenced for a study of blood T cell repertoires in COVID-19. Study background: The United States, Italy and Spain provided the acute and convalescent COVID-19 samples. T cells, B-cell-depleted T cells, or PBMCs supplied cDNA or gDNA.

The CDR3 covers 16 residues. Trimming cost V 3 bases and J 6 bases; bases outside gene matches: 10. CDR1 SGHRS and CDR2 YFSETQ come from the germline V gene. In the authors' methods: Reference gene primers were amplified, and this amplification served to estimate nucleated cell counts. Generated by immunoSEQ multiplex PCR, the TCRdb table keeps only in-frame clones and is missing some. The D gene and trimming were derived from the DNA, and the V and J assignments and clone size from that table. Among 90,000 to 150,000 clones listed, roughly nine tenths were seen once. What was sequenced was peripheral blood. This clonotype was sampled from a man in his 70s who had recovered from COVID-19. The J gene is TRBJ1-4, the V gene TRBV5-1, with TRBD1 identical over 8 bases. CDR3 loop: CASSSIPTGADEKLFF. As DNA, the CDR3 is TGCGCCAGCAGCTCCATTCCGACAGGGGCGGATGAAAAACTGTTTTTT.